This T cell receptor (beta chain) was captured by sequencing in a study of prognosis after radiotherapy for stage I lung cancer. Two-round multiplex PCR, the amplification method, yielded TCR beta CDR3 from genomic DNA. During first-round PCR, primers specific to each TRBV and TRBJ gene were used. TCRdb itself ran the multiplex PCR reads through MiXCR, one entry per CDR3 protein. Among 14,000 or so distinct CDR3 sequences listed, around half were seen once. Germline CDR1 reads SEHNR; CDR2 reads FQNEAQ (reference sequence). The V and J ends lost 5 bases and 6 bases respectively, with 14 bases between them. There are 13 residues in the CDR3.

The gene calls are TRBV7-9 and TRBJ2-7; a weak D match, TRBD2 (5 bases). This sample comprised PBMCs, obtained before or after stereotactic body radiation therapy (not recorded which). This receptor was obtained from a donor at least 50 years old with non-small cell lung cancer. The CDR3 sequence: CASSNLHGGEQYF. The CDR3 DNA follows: TGTGCCAGCAGCAACCTACATGGAGGCGAGCAGTACTTC.